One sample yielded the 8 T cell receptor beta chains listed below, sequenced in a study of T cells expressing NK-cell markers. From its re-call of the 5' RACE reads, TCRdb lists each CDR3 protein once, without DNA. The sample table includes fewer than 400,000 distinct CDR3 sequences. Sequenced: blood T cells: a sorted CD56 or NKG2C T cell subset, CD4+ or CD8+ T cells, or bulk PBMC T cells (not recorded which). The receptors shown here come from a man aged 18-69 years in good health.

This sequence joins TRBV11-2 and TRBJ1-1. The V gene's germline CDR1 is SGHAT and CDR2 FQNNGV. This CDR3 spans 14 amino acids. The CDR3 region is CASSLGPDLAEAFF.

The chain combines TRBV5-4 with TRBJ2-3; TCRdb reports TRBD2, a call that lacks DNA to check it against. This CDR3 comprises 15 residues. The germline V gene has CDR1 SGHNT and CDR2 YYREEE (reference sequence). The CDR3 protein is CASSLQSGDADTQYF.

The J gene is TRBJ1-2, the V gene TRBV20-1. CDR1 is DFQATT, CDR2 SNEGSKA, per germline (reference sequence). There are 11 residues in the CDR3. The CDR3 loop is CSARWGDGYTF.

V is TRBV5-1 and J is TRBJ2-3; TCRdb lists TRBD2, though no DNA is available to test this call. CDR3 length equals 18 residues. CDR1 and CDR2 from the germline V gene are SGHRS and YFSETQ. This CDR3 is CASSSWGGSASVADTQYF. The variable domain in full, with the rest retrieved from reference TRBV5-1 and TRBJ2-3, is KAGVTQTPRYLIKTRGQQVTLSCSPISGHRSVSWYQQTPGQGLQFLFEYFSETQRNKGNFPGRFSGRQFSNSRSEMNVSTLELGDSALYLCASSSWGGSASVADTQYFGPGTRLTVL.

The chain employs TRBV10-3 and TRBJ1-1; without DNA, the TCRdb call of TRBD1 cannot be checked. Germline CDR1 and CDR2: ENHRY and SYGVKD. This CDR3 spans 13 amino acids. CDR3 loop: CATSDREATEAFF.

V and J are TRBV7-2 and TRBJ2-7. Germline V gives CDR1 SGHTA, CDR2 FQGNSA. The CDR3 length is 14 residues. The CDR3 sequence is CASSLRGTNYEQYF.

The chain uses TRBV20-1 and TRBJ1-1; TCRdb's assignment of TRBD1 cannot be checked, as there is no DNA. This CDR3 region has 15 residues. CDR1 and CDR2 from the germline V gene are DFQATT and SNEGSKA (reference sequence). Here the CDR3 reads CSASPLQGSHTEAFF.

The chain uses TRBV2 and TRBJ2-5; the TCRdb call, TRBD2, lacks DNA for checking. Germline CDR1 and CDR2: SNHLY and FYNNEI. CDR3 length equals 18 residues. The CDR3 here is CASSQGTSTSGGDKTQYF.